These 24 T cell receptor beta chains were sequenced from one sample in a study of T-cell reconstitution after alpha-beta-depleted transplantation in children. Construction of the TCRbeta library involved unique molecular identifiers. A single record per CDR3 protein comes from TCRdb applying MiXCR to the PCR reads. The table shows 300,000 or so distinct CDR3 sequences, with roughly 9.5% occurring only once. This specimen consisted of PBMCs from the stem cell graft donor, obtained from the stem cell graft. These receptors were collected from a human donor who donated a stem cell graft to a child with SCID.

The chain couples TRBV7-9 to TRBJ1-6; TRBD1 aligns across 7 bases. The CDR3 is 16 amino acids. CDR1 is SEHNR and CDR2 is FQNEAQ in the germline V gene (reference sequence). V gave up 1 base and J gave up 9 bases; unmatched junction bases: 9. The CDR3 protein is CASSLGFQGGGSPLHF. The CDR3 nucleotides read TGTGCCAGCAGCTTAGGATTTCAGGGGGGCGGTTCACCCCTCCACTTT.

This clonotype appeared many times. The chain has TRBV20-1 and TRBJ2-3; D is possibly TRBD2 (5 bases). CDR3 size: 14 residues. V was clipped by 5 bases and J by 6 bases, with 18 bases between them. Germline CDR1 and CDR2: DFQATT and SNEGSKA (reference sequence). CDR3 coding DNA: TGCAGTGCTCTACTAGGCGCCCCTCCGGATACGCAGTATTTT. Encoded protein: CSALLGAPPDTQYF.

This clonotype has more than one count but fewer than ten. The gene calls are TRBV27 and TRBJ2-7, with 10 bases identical to TRBD1. Losses at the gene ends were 6 bases for V and 4 bases for J; bases not matched to a gene: 12. The CDR3 covers 16 residues. CDR1 and CDR2 from the germline V gene are MNHEY and SMNVEV (reference sequence). CDR3 nucleotides: TGTGCCAGCAGCAACCCTTGGGACAGGGGATTATACGAGCAGTACTTC. Amino acids: CASSNPWDRGLYEQYF.

Only a few counts were recorded for this clonotype. The V call is TRBV7-2, the J call TRBJ2-7; possibly TRBD1 for D (5 bases). V was shortened by 5 bases and J by 3 bases, with 11 bases between the two germline ends. CDR3 length: 13 residues. Germline assignment: CDR1 SGHTA and CDR2 FQGNSA. The CDR3 nucleotides read TGTGCCAGCAGCCCGTATACAGGCTACGAGCAGTACTTC. Translating it yields CASSPYTGYEQYF.

About this clonotype itself: Compared with germline, one end of the junction differs, possibly owing to a read error. The chain carries TRBV9 and TRBJ2-2; D possibly uses TRBD1 or TRBD2 (6 bases each). The CDR3 is made up of 14 amino acids. Germline V gene sequence: CDR1 SGDLS, CDR2 YYNGEE. CDR3 sequence (DNA): TGTGCCAGCAGTTGGGGGGCGAACACCTGGGAGCTGTTTTTT. Its protein product is CASSWGANTWELFF.

This clonotype has a count of ten or more. The V call is TRBV20-1, the J call TRBJ1-5; possible D gene TRBD1, 6 bases. The CDR3 runs 14 residues. Trimming removed 0 bases at V and 6 bases at J, with 12 bases between. Germline CDR1 DFQATT, CDR2 SNEGSKA (reference sequence). For the CDR3, the DNA is TGCAGTGCTAGAGATCCGGGGGGCCTTCAGCCCCAGCATTTT. It is translated as CSARDPGGLQPQHF.

This clonotype was seen a handful of times. This chain uses TRBV12-5 with TRBJ2-5; D call uncertain. The V end was cut by 5 bases, the J end by 0 bases, with 13 bases between. This CDR3 is built from 15 residues. Germline CDR1 LGHNT, CDR2 FRNRAP. The CDR3 nucleotides read TGTGCTAGTGGTCAATATGCTACCCACCAAGAGACCCAGTACTTC. This encodes CASGQYATHQETQYF. Complete variable domain (other parts from reference TRBV12-5 and TRBJ2-5): DARVTQTPRHKVTEMGQEVTMRCQPILGHNTVFWYRQTMMQGLELLAYFRNRAPLDDSGMPKDRFSAEMPDATLATLKIQPSEPRDSAVYFCASGQYATHQETQYFGPGTRLLVL.

This clonotype has only one observation. This could be a read error, since a much larger clone is one nucleotide away. J is TRBJ2-1 and V is TRBV29-1; D unresolved. CDR1 and CDR2 (germline): SQVTM, ANQGSEA. The CDR3 is 15 amino acids. The CDR3 sequence: CSGHIDPLSYNDQFF. The DNA for the CDR3 is TGCAGCGGCCACATCGATCCTCTTTCCTACAATGATCAGTTCTTC.

This chain connects TRBV12-3 or TRBV12-4 to TRBJ2-2; D not resolved. This CDR3 is built from 15 residues. Deletions cut 4 bases from V and 5 bases from J, with 14 bases between. The CDR3 spells CASSSLDGPTGELFF. Here the CDR3 DNA reads TGTGCCAGCAGTTCCCTGGACGGACCAACCGGGGAGCTGTTTTTT.

The V gene is TRBV11-2, the J gene TRBJ2-4, with D perhaps TRBD1 (5 bases). CDR3 length: 16 amino acids. V lost 3 bases and J 0 bases, leaving 12 bases between the germline ends. Germline values: CDR1 SGHAT, CDR2 FQNNGV. CDR3 loop: CASSLWGGIAKNIQYF. The CDR3 bases are TGTGCCAGCAGCTTGTGGGGCGGTATAGCCAAAAACATTCAGTACTTC.

V is TRBV6-6 and J is TRBJ1-2, with D possibly TRBD1 on 5 matching bases. This CDR3 is 13 amino acids long. V was pared by 6 bases and J by 4 bases, with 12 bases between. CDR1 MNHNY and CDR2 SVGAGI come from the germline V gene (reference sequence). CDR3 sequence: CASRVGVLYGYTF. CDR3 in DNA: TGTGCCAGCAGGGTGGGGGTTCTCTATGGCTACACCTTC.

The chain has TRBV5-6 and TRBJ1-1; 10 nucleotides agree with TRBD1. This CDR3 contains 15 residues. The V gene's germline CDR1 is SGHDT and CDR2 YYEEEE. V was pared by 3 bases and J by 4 bases, with 6 bases of the junction left unmatched. Here the CDR3 DNA reads TGTGCCAGCAGCTCGGGGACAGGGGCAGGCACTGAAGCTTTCTTT. Amino acids: CASSSGTGAGTEAFF.

This clonotype has at least ten counts. This sequence joins TRBV11-2 and TRBJ1-3; D not resolved. CDR1 is SGHAT and CDR2 is FQNNGV in the germline V gene. The ends were cut back, 1 base at V and 0 bases at J, with 7 bases in the middle. The CDR3 covers 15 residues. CDR3 protein: CASSLGTNSGNTIYF. The CDR3 DNA reads TGTGCCAGCAGCTTAGGGACCAACTCTGGAAACACCATATATTTT.

The chain employs TRBV7-9 and TRBJ2-7; 7 nucleotides agree with TRBD2. Germline CDR1 and CDR2: SEHNR and FQNEAQ (reference sequence). This CDR3 has 15 residues. V lost 5 bases and J lost 2; bases outside the gene matches: 9. CDR3 DNA: TGTGCCAGCAGCGGAACTAGCGAAAAAGCCTACGAGCAGTACTTC. This sequence encodes CASSGTSEKAYEQYF.

V usage is TRBV27 and J usage is TRBJ2-2, with 7 nucleotides matching TRBD1. The CDR3 spans 17 residues. Germline trimming cut 5 bases from V and 1 base from J; bases unmatched to any gene: 10. CDR1 and CDR2 (germline): MNHEY, SMNVEV (reference sequence). CDR3 region: CASSQGGLTLNTGELFF. The CDR3 region has the DNA TGTGCCAGCAGTCAAGGGGGCTTGACATTGAACACCGGGGAGCTGTTTTTT.

This clonotype has a handful of counts. This chain connects TRBV5-1 to TRBJ2-7; 7 bases line up with TRBD1. The germline V gene has CDR1 SGHRS and CDR2 YFSETQ. J lost 6 bases, V lost 3 bases, and 9 bases had no gene match. There are 14 residues in the CDR3. CDR3 sequence (DNA): TGCGCCAGCAGCTCGACAGGGATTCAACGCGAGCAGTACTTC. It is translated as CASSSTGIQREQYF.

By sample share, this clonotype is large. The genes are TRBV29-1 and TRBJ1-5, with D maybe TRBD1 (6 bases). V lost 7 bases and J 6 bases, leaving 13 bases between the germline ends. The germline V gene encodes CDR1 SQVTM and CDR2 ANQGSEA. The CDR3 has 12 amino acids. This chain's CDR3 is CSADNRVQPQHF. In DNA, the CDR3 is TGCAGCGCCGATAACAGGGTTCAGCCCCAGCATTTT.

This clonotype turned up a few times. V gene TRBV19 combines with J gene TRBJ2-2, with 12 bases that match TRBD2. This CDR3 has 15 residues. V lost 8 bases, J lost 4 bases, and 5 bases stayed unmatched. CDR1 and CDR2 from the germline V gene are LNHDA and SQIVND (reference sequence). The CDR3 nucleotides read TGTGCCAGTGCTTCGGGACTAGCGGGCACCGGGGAGCTGTTTTTT. Residues: CASASGLAGTGELFF. Using reference TRBV19 and TRBJ2-2 for the parts outside the CDR3, the full variable domain is DGGITQSPKYLFRKEGQNVTLSCEQNLNHDAMYWYRQDPGQGLRLIYYSQIVNDFQKGDIAEGYSVSREKKESFPLTVTSAQKNPTAFYLCASASGLAGTGELFFGEGSRLTVL.

The chain combines TRBV12-5 with TRBJ2-2; D gene ambiguous. Between the trimmed V and J ends, which lost 2 bases and 1 base, there was a span of 5 bases. Germline assignment: CDR1 LGHNT and CDR2 FRNRAP. This CDR3 is built from 14 residues. In DNA form, the CDR3 reads TGTGCTAGTGGTTTGCTCGGGAACACCGGGGAGCTGTTTTTT. Its protein is CASGLLGNTGELFF.

The chain is built from TRBV19 and TRBJ1-5, with D uncertain. Germline V gives CDR1 LNHDA, CDR2 SQIVND (reference sequence). V was shortened by 9 bases and J by 6 bases, with 15 bases between the two germline ends. The CDR3 is made up of 13 amino acids. The CDR3 reads CASRHQEGQPQHF. CDR3 nucleotide sequence: TGTGCCAGCCGACATCAGGAAGGTCAGCCCCAGCATTTT.

V usage is TRBV7-9 and J usage is TRBJ2-6, with 7 bases aligning to TRBD1. The CDR3 is 16 residues long. CDR1 and CDR2 from the germline V gene are SEHNR and FQNEAQ (reference sequence). V shed 5 bases and J 4 bases; nucleotides not matched to a gene: 8. The CDR3 DNA follows: TGTGCCAGCAGCACTCACAGGGGTACCGGGGCCAACGTCCTGACTTTC. Translated: CASSTHRGTGANVLTF.

This clonotype appeared a few times. The chain recombines TRBV7-9 with TRBJ1-4; the D gene is possibly TRBD1 (5 bases). The CDR3 is made up of 14 amino acids. Trimming stripped 5 bases from V and 6 bases from J, with 13 bases between. CDR1 is SEHNR, CDR2 FQNEAQ, per germline (reference sequence). In DNA, the CDR3 is TGTGCCAGCAGCCGGGTGGGGGGGGATGAAAAACTGTTTTTT. It translates to CASSRVGGDEKLFF. The full variable domain, its missing parts supplied by reference TRBV7-9 and TRBJ1-4, is DTGVSQNPRHKITKRGQNVTFRCDPISEHNRLYWYRQTLGQGPEFLTYFQNEAQLEKSRLLSDRFSAERPKGSFSTLEIQRTEQGDSAMYLCASSRVGGDEKLFFGSGTQLSVL.

V is TRBV7-8 and J is TRBJ1-1, with D perhaps TRBD1 (6 bases). The CDR3 is 16 amino acids. Germline V lookup: CDR1 SGHVS, CDR2 FQNEAQ. Deletions cut 0 bases from V and 2 bases from J, with 13 bases between. CDR3 in amino acids: CASSLAVGTSNTEAFF. The DNA for the CDR3 is TGTGCCAGCAGCTTAGCTGTCGGGACATCCAACACTGAAGCTTTCTTT.

The chain combines TRBV10-3 with TRBJ2-7, with D possibly being TRBD2 (5 bases). The CDR3 totals 13 residues. Germline CDR1 is ENHRY and CDR2 is SYGVKD. V lost 8 bases, J lost 4 bases, and 15 bases lay in between. The CDR3 bases are TGTGCCATCCTGGTTGGGGAGACATACGAGCAGTACTTC. Translated: CAILVGETYEQYF.